Each of the 14 T cell receptor beta chains below was sequenced from the same sample in a study of blood T cell repertoires in COVID-19. Here immunoSEQ multiplex PCR was the method, and the copy in TCRdb shows in-frame clones only, minus some. The data hold about 170,000 clones, with roughly 82% observed a single time. The sample taken for sequencing was peripheral blood. The receptor source for this set is a woman aged 40-49 years with COVID-19, enrolled during active disease.

This chain connects TRBV6-5 to TRBJ1-2, with D unresolved. The V end was cut by 5 bases, the J end by 1 base, with 8 bases between. Germline V CDR1 and CDR2: MNHEY, SVGAGI. This CDR3 comprises 13 residues. CDR3 DNA sequence: TGTGCCAGCAGTATGAAGCTTAACTATGGCTACACCTTC. Its protein product is CASSMKLNYGYTF.

This clone qualifies as medium-sized. This rearrangement joins TRBV15 to TRBJ2-7; TRBD1 aligns across 8 bases. The CDR3 is 17 residues long. After removal of 4 bases from V and 3 bases from J, the junction contained 14 bases not matched to a gene. Germline V lookup: CDR1 LNHNV, CDR2 YYDKDF (reference sequence). CDR3 coding DNA: TGTGCCACCAGCAACACCCGGGACAGGCCTGGAAGCTACGAGCAGTACGTC. This encodes CATSNTRDRPGSYEQYV.

The chain links TRBV15 to TRBJ2-3, with 9 bases matching TRBD2. J lost 7 bases, V lost 1 base, and 3 bases had no gene match. CDR1 is LNHNV and CDR2 is YYDKDF in the germline V gene (reference sequence). The CDR3 has 14 amino acids. The CDR3 reads CATSRGREGYTQYF. Here the CDR3 DNA reads TGTGCCACCAGCAGAGGGCGGGAGGGATATACGCAGTATTTT. Variable domain in full (rest from reference TRBV15 and TRBJ2-3): DAMVIQNPRYQVTQFGKPVTLSCSQTLNHNVMYWYQQKSSQAPKLLFHYYDKDFNNEADTPDNFQSRRPNTSFCFLDIRSPGLGDTAMYLCATSRGREGYTQYFGPGTRLTVL.

V gene TRBV4-1 combines with J gene TRBJ2-7, with D possibly being TRBD2 (6 bases). The CDR3 length is 14 residues. The ends were cut back, 7 bases at V and 0 bases at J, with 13 bases in the middle. Germline CDR1 reads MGHRA; CDR2 reads YSYEKL. The CDR3 sequence is CASKEEGSSYEQYF. Here the CDR3 DNA reads TGCGCCAGCAAAGAGGAGGGGAGCTCCTACGAGCAGTACTTC.

This rearrangement joins TRBV14 to TRBJ1-1, with 10 positions matching TRBD1. The CDR3 sequence is 15 residues long. CDR1 and CDR2 (germline): SGHDN, FVKESK. V gave up 4 bases and J gave up 1 base; unmatched junction bases: 3. The CDR3 bases are TGTGCCAGCAGCCCGACAGGGGGCCGGAACACTGAAGCTTTCTTT. Amino acids: CASSPTGGRNTEAFF.

The CDR3 sequence: CASSSNGRGGTGNTIYF. DNA for the CDR3: TGTGCCAGCAGCTCCAATGGACGTGGGGGGACTGGAAACACCATATATTTT. The J gene is TRBJ1-3, the V gene TRBV7-8; a weak D match, TRBD1 (5 bases). V dropped 4 bases and J dropped 2 bases, with 18 bases sitting between them. CDR1 and CDR2 (germline): SGHVS, FQNEAQ. The CDR3 is 17 residues long.

The rearrangement uses TRBV2 and TRBJ1-4; 7 bases are a match to TRBD1. J lost 8 bases, V lost 8 bases, and 11 bases had no gene match. The germline V gene encodes CDR1 SNHLY and CDR2 FYNNEI. The CDR3 consists of 14 residues. The CDR3 loop reads CASRARGLIEKLFF. The CDR3 DNA reads TGTGCCAGCCGGGCCAGGGGGTTAATAGAAAAACTGTTTTTT.

This clone was observed a single time. The CDR3 reads CASSFRTGSYNSPLHF. The CDR3 DNA reads as TGTGCCAGTAGTTTCCGGACAGGGAGCTATAATTCACCCCTCCACTTT. The gene calls are TRBV19 and TRBJ1-6; 8 positions agree with TRBD1. After removal of 5 bases from V and 3 bases from J, the junction contained 6 bases not matched to a gene. Germline loops: CDR1 LNHDA, CDR2 SQIVND (reference sequence). This CDR3 has 16 residues.

The chain has TRBV7-6 and TRBJ2-2; 10 nucleotides align to TRBD2. Germline V gene lookup returns CDR1 SGHVS and CDR2 FNYEAQ. V lost 1 base to trimming and J lost 6 bases; unmatched junction nucleotides: 14. There are 19 residues in the CDR3. The CDR3 loop is CASSLVRFGLAGVSGELFF. In DNA, the CDR3 is TGTGCCAGCAGCTTAGTTCGGTTTGGTCTAGCGGGAGTATCCGGGGAGCTGTTTTTT.

This rearrangement joins TRBV7-2 to TRBJ2-2; D is unclear. Between the trimmed V and J ends, which lost 1 base and 6 bases, there was a span of 9 bases. CDR1 and CDR2 from the germline V gene are SGHTA and FQGNSA. The CDR3 has 14 residues. CDR3 nucleotides: TGTGCCAGCAGCTTAGGGCTGTTTTCCGGGGAGCTGTTTTTT. It encodes CASSLGLFSGELFF. Full variable domain (rest looked up from reference TRBV7-2 and TRBJ2-2): GAGVSQSPSNKVTEKGKDVELRCDPISGHTALYWYRQSLGQGLEFLIYFQGNSAPDKSGLPSDRFSAERTGGSVSTLTIQRTQQEDSAVYLCASSLGLFSGELFFGEGSRLTVL.

The V gene is TRBV19, the J gene TRBJ2-1; TRBD1 agrees at 8 bases. The CDR3 runs to 15 residues. Germline lookup yields CDR1 LNHDA and CDR2 SQIVND (reference sequence). V shed 2 bases, J shed 4 bases, and the junction held 4 bases outside the gene matches. CDR3 DNA: TGTGCCAGTAGTATAACAGGGGGTGGTTACAATGAGCAGTTCTTC. This translates into CASSITGGGYNEQFF.

This chain connects TRBV14 to TRBJ2-3; weak D call: TRBD1 (5 bases). Germline V gives CDR1 SGHDN, CDR2 FVKESK. Trimming took 1 base from V and 10 from J, leaving 9 bases between them. This CDR3 spans 12 amino acids. CDR3 amino acids: CASSQGQTPQYF. CDR3 bases: TGTGCCAGCAGCCAAGGACAGACGCCGCAGTATTTT.

This chain joins TRBV29-1 and TRBJ2-1; 8 bases align to TRBD2. This CDR3 has 12 amino acids. Germline trimming cut 4 bases from V and 9 bases from J; bases unmatched to any gene: 5. CDR1 is SQVTM, CDR2 ANQGSEA, per germline. In nucleotides, the CDR3 is TGCAGCGTTGGTGCGGGAGGAGTTGAGCAGTTCTTC. This gives the protein CSVGAGGVEQFF.

The chain employs TRBV24-1 and TRBJ2-3; 8 bases are a match to TRBD2. The germline gives CDR1 KGHDR, CDR2 SFDVKD. The CDR3 loop spans 16 amino acids. V lost 5 bases, J lost 0 bases, and 6 bases stayed unmatched. Written as DNA, the CDR3 is TGTGCCACCAGTGTAGGTAGCGGGGCTAGCACAGATACGCAGTATTTT. Amino acid sequence: CATSVGSGASTDTQYF.